Each of the 9 T cell receptor beta chains below was sequenced from the same sample in a study of sequential checkpoint blockade in melanoma. Described treatment: randomized to nivolumab then ipilimumab (arm A) or the reverse (arm B). TCRdb keeps only in-frame clones here, not all; method: immunoSEQ multiplex PCR. Of fewer than 20,000 clones in the sample, 72% were seen once. The specimen was CD8+ T cells sorted from blood (inferred from file names), collected from a patient given nivolumab and ipilimumab in sequence. Receptors were obtained from a human donor with melanoma.

The chain has TRBV5-1 and TRBJ1-1; 8 bases fit TRBD1. V lost 4 bases and J lost 11; bases outside the gene matches: 10. The length of the CDR3 is 13 residues. CDR1 is SGHRS, CDR2 YFSETQ, per germline. CDR3 in amino acids: CASSLLDREDAFF. In DNA, the CDR3 is TGCGCCAGCAGCCTCCTGGACAGGGAAGACGCTTTCTTT.

This clone was detected once. The genes are TRBV4-1 and TRBJ1-1, with a weak D call TRBD1 (5 bases). Germline CDR1 MGHRA, CDR2 YSYEKL. Trimming stripped 0 bases from V and 0 bases from J, with 14 bases between. The CDR3 loop spans 17 amino acids. For the CDR3, the DNA is TGCGCCAGCAGCCAAGACCCTGCAGGGCCTATGAACACTGAAGCTTTCTTT. It yields the protein CASSQDPAGPMNTEAFF.

The V call is TRBV10-3, the J call TRBJ2-7; D is ambiguous. This CDR3 spans 13 amino acids. Trimming shortened V by 2 bases and J by 2 bases, and 7 bases separated the two germline ends. CDR1 is ENHRY, CDR2 SYGVKD, per germline. The CDR3 sequence is CAISEGLAYEQYF. CDR3 bases: TGTGCCATCAGTGAGGGCCTTGCCTACGAGCAGTACTTC.

The chain couples TRBV7-3 to TRBJ1-1; possible D gene TRBD1, 6 bases. CDR1 is SGHTA, CDR2 FQGTGA, per germline. Trimming pared 3 bases from V and 4 bases from J, leaving 15 bases between. This CDR3 is 15 amino acids long. The CDR3 DNA follows: TGTGCCAGCAGCTTGGGACAATTTATGACCACTGAAGCTTTCTTT. This codes for CASSLGQFMTTEAFF.

V gene TRBV6-6 combines with J gene TRBJ2-1, with 7 bases matching TRBD2. This CDR3 is 14 amino acids long. Germline V lookup: CDR1 MNHNY, CDR2 SVGAGI (reference sequence). The V gene end was trimmed by 3 bases and the J gene end by 7 bases; junction bases not matched to a gene: 6. The CDR3 here is CASSYTYGGNEQFF. CDR3 DNA sequence: TGTGCCAGCAGTTATACCTACGGGGGGAATGAGCAGTTCTTC.

In regard to this clone: The conserved closing phenylalanine or tryptophan is absent in this CDR3, likely reflecting a read error. The V gene is TRBV6-5, the J gene TRBJ1-2; tentatively, D is TRBD1 (5 bases). Germline V CDR1 and CDR2: MNHEY, SVGAGI. This CDR3 has 16 amino acids. Trimming took 0 bases from V and 3 from J, leaving 14 bases between them. This CDR3 reads CASSYSRVTGDYGYTL. Written as DNA, the CDR3 is TGTGCCAGCAGTTACTCGAGGGTAACGGGGGACTATGGCTACACCCTC.

Notes on this clone: One end of the junction is discordant with germline, which a read error may explain. This sequence joins TRBV7-7 and TRBJ2-1, with D perhaps TRBD2 (7 bases). Germline CDR1 SSHAT, CDR2 FNYEAQ (reference sequence). This CDR3 region has 16 residues. CDR3 loop: CASSLGGTSSYNEQFF. CDR3 sequence (DNA): TGTGCTAGCAGCCTCGGGGGGACAAGCTCCTACAATGAGCAGTTCTTC.

This chain uses TRBV7-3 with TRBJ2-7; the D gene is possibly TRBD1 (5 bases). This CDR3 region has 13 residues. V shed 4 bases and J shed 3 bases, with 10 bases lying between them. Germline CDR1 and CDR2: SGHTA and FQGTGA. The CDR3, as DNA: TGTGCCAGCAGCTCTGGACACGTCTACGAGCAGTACTTC. Translated, it gives CASSSGHVYEQYF. Using reference TRBV7-3 and TRBJ2-7 for the parts outside the CDR3, the full variable domain is GAGVSQTPSNKVTEKGKYVELRCDPISGHTALYWYRQSLGQGPEFLIYFQGTGAADDSGLPNDRFFAVRPEGSVSTLKIQRTERGDSAVYLCASSSGHVYEQYFGPGTRLTVT.

CDR3 nucleotides: TGTGCCAGCAGCGGGCTAGCGGGAGCTTACAATGAGCAGTTCTTC. Translating it yields CASSGLAGAYNEQFF. The J gene is TRBJ2-1, the V gene TRBV7-8; TRBD2 aligns across 10 bases. The CDR3 runs to 15 residues. CDR1 and CDR2 from the germline V gene are SGHVS and FQNEAQ. Trimming took 5 bases from V and 4 from J; bases not matched to a gene: 5.